This T cell receptor beta chain stems from a study of human thymus T cells. Healthy Finnish infants undergoing corrective surgery for congenital heart defects provided the donor material. All available leukocytes, rather than a set cell count, yielded the blood DNA. Profiling relied on immunoSEQ multiplex PCR, and the TCRdb table lists in-frame clones only, not all of them. The repertoire holds more than 45,000 clones, with 90% to 95% as singletons. The germline V gene encodes CDR1 SGHTS and CDR2 YDEGEE. Trimming took 2 bases from V and 5 from J, leaving 16 bases between them. The CDR3 covers 15 residues.

The specimen sequenced was blood. The rearrangement links TRBV5-8 to TRBJ1-1; D perhaps matches TRBD1 (5 bases). The receptor was isolated from a boy under two years old with a congenital heart defect but otherwise immunologically healthy. CDR3 protein: CASSFSTGGGTEAFF. CDR3 bases: TGTGCCAGCAGCTTCTCTACAGGCGGGGGAACTGAAGCTTTCTTT.